The clone carrying this T cell receptor beta chain was counted a few times. The target antigen is unknown. The cDNA had a unique molecular identifier and a template-switch universal primer site. One entry per CDR3 protein, called by TCRdb with MiXCR from the 5' RACE reads. Among more than 1.5 million distinct CDR3 sequences listed, 32% were seen once. The source of the sample is a study of identical twins. Overall study findings and caveats: Sharing of beta out-of-frame sequences by twins showed a weaker excess. Carriage of fewer insertions was seen in abundant cord blood beta clonotypes, whereas memory repertoires showed none.

The germline V gene encodes CDR1 DFQATT and CDR2 SNEGSKA (reference sequence). The CDR3 contains 15 residues. The J segment lost 4 bases and the V segment lost 2 bases, leaving 5 bases of the junction unmatched. The chain employs TRBV20-1 and TRBJ2-3, with 11 bases aligning to TRBD2. What was sequenced was cord blood. The receptor was derived from a newborn girl in good health. The CDR3 region has the DNA TGCAGTGCTAGAAGTAGCGGGAGGGCTCCAGATACGCAGTATTTT. Translated: CSARSSGRAPDTQYF.